This T cell receptor beta chain was captured in a study of radiotherapy plus CTLA-4 blockade in lung cancer. The wider study: Patients showed objective responses in around a sixth of cases and disease control in around 30%. Study-level points and caveats: Reported findings show early blood T cell clone dynamics, with interferon-beta, best predicted response. Peripheral blood showed expansion of tumor-derived TCR clones after radiotherapy and ipilimumab.

Each patient with chemo-refractory metastatic non-small-cell lung cancer was treated with focal radiation plus CTLA-4 blockade using ipilimumab. Germline CDR1 is MNHEY and CDR2 is SVGAGI. The CDR3 runs 16 residues. Worth noting for this clone: Its antigen is currently unknown.

Clones were sequenced by immunoSEQ multiplex PCR, and TCRdb holds only the in-frame ones, with some missing. The profile covers approximately 30,000 clones, with approximately 75% appearing a single time and roughly 24% taken by the ten largest. This sequence was found in a human donor with non-small cell lung cancer that progressed on radiotherapy plus ipilimumab. The chain links TRBV6-5 to TRBJ2-5, with D possibly matching TRBD2 (6 bases). The DNA end favors TRBJ2-7, so the J call may be wrong. The source material was peripheral blood, sampled from a patient treated with radiotherapy plus ipilimumab. CDR3 in DNA: TGTGCCAGCAGTTACGCACCTAGCGTGCGGTCTTACGAGCAGTACTTC. Translation gives CASSYAPSVRSYEQYF.